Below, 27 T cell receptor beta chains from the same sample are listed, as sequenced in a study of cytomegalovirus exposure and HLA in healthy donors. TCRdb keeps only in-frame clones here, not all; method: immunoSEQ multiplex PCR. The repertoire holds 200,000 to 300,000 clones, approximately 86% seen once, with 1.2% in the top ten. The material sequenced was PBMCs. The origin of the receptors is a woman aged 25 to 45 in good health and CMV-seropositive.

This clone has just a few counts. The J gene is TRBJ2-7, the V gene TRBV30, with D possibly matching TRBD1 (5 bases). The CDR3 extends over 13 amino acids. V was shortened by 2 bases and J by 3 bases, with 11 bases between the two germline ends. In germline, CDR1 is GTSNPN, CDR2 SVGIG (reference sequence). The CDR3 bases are TGTGCCTGGAGTAATAGGGGTTACTACGAGCAGTACTTC. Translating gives CAWSNRGYYEQYF.

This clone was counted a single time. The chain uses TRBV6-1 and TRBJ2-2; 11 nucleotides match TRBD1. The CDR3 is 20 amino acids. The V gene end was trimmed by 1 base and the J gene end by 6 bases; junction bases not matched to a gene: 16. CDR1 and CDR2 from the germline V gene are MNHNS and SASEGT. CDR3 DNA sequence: TGTGCCAGCAGTGAAGAGGTTTATAGGGGGACAGGGGGTTCGGCCGGGGAGCTGTTTTTT. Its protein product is CASSEEVYRGTGGSAGELFF.

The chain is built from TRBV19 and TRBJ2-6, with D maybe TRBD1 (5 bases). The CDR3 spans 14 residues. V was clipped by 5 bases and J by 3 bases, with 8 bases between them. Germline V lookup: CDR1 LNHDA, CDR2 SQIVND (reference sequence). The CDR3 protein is CASSPQGGANVLTF. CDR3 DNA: TGTGCCAGTAGTCCGCAGGGTGGGGCCAACGTCCTGACTTTC.

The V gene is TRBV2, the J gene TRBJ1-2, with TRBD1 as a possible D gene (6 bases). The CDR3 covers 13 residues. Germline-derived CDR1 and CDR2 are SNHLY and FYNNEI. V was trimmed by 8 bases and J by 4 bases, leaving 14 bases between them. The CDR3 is CASAWTVSYGYTF. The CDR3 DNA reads TGTGCCAGCGCCTGGACAGTCTCCTATGGCTACACCTTC.

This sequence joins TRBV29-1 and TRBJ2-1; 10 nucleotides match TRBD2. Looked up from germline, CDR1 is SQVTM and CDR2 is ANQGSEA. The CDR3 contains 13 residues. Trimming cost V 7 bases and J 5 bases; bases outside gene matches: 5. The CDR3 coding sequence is TGCAGCGAGCTAGCGGGAGTCCACAATGAGCAGTTCTTC. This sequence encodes CSELAGVHNEQFF.

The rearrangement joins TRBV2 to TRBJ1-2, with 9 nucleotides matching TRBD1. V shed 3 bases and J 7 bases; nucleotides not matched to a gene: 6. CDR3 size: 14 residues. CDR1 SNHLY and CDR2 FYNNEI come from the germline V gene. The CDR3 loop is CASSDFGTGSGYTF. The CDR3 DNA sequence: TGTGCCAGCAGTGATTTCGGGACAGGGAGTGGCTACACCTTC.

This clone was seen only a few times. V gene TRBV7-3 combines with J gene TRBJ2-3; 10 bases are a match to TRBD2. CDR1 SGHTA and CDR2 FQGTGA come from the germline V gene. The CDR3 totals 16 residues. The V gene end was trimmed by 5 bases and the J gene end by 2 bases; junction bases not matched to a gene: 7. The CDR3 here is CASSRKAGGTTDTQYF. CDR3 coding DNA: TGTGCCAGCAGCAGAAAAGCGGGAGGGACCACAGATACGCAGTATTTT.

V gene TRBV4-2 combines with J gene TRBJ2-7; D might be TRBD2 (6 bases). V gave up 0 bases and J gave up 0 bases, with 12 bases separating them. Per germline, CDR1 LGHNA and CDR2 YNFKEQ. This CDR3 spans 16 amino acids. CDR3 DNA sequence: TGTGCCAGCAGCCAAGATATGCGCGGGACCTCCTACGAGCAGTACTTC. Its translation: CASSQDMRGTSYEQYF.

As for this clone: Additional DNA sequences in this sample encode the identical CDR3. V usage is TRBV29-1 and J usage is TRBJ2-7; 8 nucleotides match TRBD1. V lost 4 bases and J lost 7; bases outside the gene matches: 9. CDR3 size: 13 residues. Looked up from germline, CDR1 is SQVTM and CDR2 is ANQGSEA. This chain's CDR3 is CSVASGQGYEQYF. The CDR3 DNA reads TGCAGCGTTGCCTCTGGACAGGGCTATGAGCAGTACTTC.

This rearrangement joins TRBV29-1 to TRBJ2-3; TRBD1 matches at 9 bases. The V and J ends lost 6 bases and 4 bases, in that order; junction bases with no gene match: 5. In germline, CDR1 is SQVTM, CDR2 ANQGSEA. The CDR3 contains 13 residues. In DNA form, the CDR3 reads TGCAGCGTCGCCGGGACAGGGCCAGATACGCAGTATTTT. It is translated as CSVAGTGPDTQYF.

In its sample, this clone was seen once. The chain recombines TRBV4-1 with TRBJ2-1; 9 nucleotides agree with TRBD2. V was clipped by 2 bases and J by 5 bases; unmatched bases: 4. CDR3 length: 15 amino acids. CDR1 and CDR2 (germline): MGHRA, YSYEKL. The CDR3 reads CASSQMTSGDNEQFF. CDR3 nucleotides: TGCGCCAGCAGCCAAATGACTAGCGGAGACAATGAGCAGTTCTTC.

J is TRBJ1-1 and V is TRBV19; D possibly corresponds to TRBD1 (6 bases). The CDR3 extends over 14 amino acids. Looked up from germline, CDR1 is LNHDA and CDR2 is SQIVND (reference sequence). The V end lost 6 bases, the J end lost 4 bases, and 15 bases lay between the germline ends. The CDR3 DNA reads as TGTGCCAGTAGCCCCTCAGGGGTTACCACTGAAGCTTTCTTT. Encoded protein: CASSPSGVTTEAFF.

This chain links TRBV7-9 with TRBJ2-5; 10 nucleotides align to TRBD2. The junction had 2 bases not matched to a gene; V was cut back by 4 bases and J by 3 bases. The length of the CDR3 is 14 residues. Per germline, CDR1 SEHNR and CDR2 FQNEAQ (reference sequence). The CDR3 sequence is CASSSLAGEETQYF. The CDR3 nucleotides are TGTGCCAGCAGCTCGCTAGCGGGAGAAGAGACCCAGTACTTC.

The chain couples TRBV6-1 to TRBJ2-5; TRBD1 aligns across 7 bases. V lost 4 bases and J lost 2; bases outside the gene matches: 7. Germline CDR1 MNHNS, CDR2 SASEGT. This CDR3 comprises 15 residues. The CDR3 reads CASSAITGQQETQYF. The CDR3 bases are TGTGCCAGCAGTGCCATAACGGGACAGCAAGAGACCCAGTACTTC.

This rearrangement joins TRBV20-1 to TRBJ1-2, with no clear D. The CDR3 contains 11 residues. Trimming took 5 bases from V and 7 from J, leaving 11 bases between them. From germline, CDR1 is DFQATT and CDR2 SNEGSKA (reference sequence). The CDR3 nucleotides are TGCAGTGCTCGCCCGACATTTGGCTACACCTTC. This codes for CSARPTFGYTF.

CDR3 DNA: TGTGCCAGCTCACCCTCCGGGACAGATACCGGGGAGCTGTTTTTT. This codes for CASSPSGTDTGELFF. The chain combines TRBV18 with TRBJ2-2; 7 nucleotides line up with TRBD1. Germline V gene lookup returns CDR1 KGHSH and CDR2 LQKENI. Trimming removed 3 bases from V and 5 bases from J; junction bases left unmatched: 6. This CDR3 region has 15 residues.

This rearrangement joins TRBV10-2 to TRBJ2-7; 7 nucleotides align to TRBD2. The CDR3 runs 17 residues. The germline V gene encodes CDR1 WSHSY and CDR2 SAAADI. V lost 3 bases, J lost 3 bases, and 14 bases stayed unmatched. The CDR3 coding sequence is TGCGCCAGCAGTGACCCTTGGGCCGGGACTAAAATCTACGAGCAGTACTTC. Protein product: CASSDPWAGTKIYEQYF.

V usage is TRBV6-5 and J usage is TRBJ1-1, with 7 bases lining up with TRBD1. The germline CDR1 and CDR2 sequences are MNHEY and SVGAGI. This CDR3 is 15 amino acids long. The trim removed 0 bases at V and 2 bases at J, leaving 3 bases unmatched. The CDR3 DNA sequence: TGTGCCAGCAGTTACTCAGGGACAGCCAACACTGAAGCTTTCTTT. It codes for CASSYSGTANTEAFF.

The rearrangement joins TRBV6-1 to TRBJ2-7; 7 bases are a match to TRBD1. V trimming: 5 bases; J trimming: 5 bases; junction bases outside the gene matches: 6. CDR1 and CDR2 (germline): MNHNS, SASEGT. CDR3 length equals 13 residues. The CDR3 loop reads CASSPNRGNEQYF. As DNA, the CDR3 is TGTGCCAGCAGTCCGAACAGGGGAAACGAGCAGTACTTC.

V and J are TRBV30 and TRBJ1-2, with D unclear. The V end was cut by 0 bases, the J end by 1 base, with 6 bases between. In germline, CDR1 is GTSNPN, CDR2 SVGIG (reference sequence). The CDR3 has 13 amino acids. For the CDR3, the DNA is TGTGCCTGGAGTGTATCCCTTAACTATGGCTACACCTTC. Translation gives CAWSVSLNYGYTF. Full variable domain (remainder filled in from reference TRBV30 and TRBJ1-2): SQTIHQWPATLVQPVGSPLSLECTVEGTSNPNLYWYRQAAGRGLQLLFYSVGIGQISSEVPQNLSASRPQDRQFILSSKKLLLSDSGFYLCAWSVSLNYGYTFGSGTRLTVV.

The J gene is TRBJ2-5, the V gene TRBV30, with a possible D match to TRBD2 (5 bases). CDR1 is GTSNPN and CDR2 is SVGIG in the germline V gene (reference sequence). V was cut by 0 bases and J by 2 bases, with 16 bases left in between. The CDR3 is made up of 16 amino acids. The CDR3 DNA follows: TGTGCCTGGAGTGTATTTGCTAGCCTACCACAAGAGACCCAGTACTTC. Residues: CAWSVFASLPQETQYF.

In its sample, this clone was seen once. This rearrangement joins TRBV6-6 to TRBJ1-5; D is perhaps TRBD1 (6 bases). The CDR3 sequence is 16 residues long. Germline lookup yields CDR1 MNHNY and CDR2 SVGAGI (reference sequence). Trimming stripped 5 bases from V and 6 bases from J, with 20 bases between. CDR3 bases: TGTGCCAGCAGTCCCCCAATCGACAGGCTTCTTCAGCCCCAGCATTTT. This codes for CASSPPIDRLLQPQHF.

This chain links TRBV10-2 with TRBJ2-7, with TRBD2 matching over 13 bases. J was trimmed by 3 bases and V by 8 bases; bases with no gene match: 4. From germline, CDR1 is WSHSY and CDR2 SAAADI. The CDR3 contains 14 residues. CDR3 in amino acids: CASWGLAGNYEQYF. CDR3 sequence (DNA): TGCGCCAGCTGGGGACTAGCGGGAAACTACGAGCAGTACTTC.

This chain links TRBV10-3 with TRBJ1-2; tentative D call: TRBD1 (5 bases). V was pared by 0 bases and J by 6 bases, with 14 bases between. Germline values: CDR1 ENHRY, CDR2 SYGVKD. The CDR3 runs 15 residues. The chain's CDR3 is CAISESGGSVDGYTF. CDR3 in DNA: TGTGCCATCAGTGAGTCGGGGGGGTCCGTCGATGGCTACACCTTC.

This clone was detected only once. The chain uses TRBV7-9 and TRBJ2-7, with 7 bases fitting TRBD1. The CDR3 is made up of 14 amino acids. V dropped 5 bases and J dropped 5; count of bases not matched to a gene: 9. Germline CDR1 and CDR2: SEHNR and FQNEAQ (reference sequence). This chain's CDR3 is CASSRTGVPHEQYF. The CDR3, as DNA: TGTGCCAGCAGCCGAACAGGGGTTCCCCACGAGCAGTACTTC. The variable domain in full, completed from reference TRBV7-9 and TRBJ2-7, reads DTGVSQNPRHKITKRGQNVTFRCDPISEHNRLYWYRQTLGQGPEFLTYFQNEAQLEKSRLLSDRFSAERPKGSFSTLEIQRTEQGDSAMYLCASSRTGVPHEQYFGPGTRLTVT.

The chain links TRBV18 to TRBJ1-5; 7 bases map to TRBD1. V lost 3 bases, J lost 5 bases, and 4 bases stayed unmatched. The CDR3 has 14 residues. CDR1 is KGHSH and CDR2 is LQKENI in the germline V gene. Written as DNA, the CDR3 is TGTGCCAGCTCACCGGGACAGCAAGATCAGCCCCAGCATTTT. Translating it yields CASSPGQQDQPQHF.

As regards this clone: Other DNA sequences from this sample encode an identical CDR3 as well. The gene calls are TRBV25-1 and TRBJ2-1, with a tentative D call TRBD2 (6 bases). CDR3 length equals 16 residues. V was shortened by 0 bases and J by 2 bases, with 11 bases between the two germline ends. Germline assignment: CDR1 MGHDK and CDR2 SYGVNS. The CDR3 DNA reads TGTGCCAGCAGTGAATACCGTCTAGCGACCTACAATGAGCAGTTCTTC. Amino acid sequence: CASSEYRLATYNEQFF. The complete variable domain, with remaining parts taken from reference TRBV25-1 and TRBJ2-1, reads EADIYQTPRYLVIGTGKKITLECSQTMGHDKMYWYQQDPGMELHLIHYSYGVNSTEKGDLSSESTVSRIRTEHFPLTLESARPSHTSQYLCASSEYRLATYNEQFFGPGTRLTVL.